This entry lists 18 T cell receptor beta chains sequenced from one sample in a study of shared clonotypes between healthy human individuals. The repertoire was sequenced with immunoSEQ multiplex PCR; TCRdb's copy has only in-frame clones and lacks some. The data contain some 2.4 million clones, over 85% of them singletons. The sequenced sample consisted of naive CD4+ T cells from PBMCs. As for subset: CD45RA+ positively selected. These receptors were obtained from a man aged 18 to 29 in good health. Some clones in this sample may be carry-over from other donors' samples.

This chain uses TRBV6-5 with TRBJ1-2; possible D gene TRBD1, 5 bases. V was cut by 5 bases and J by 8 bases, with 18 bases left in between. The CDR3 has 14 residues. Germline lookup yields CDR1 MNHEY and CDR2 SVGAGI. CDR3 sequence (DNA): TGTGCCAGCAGTCCCCGTGGGGGGTACGGCGGCTACACCTTC. Protein: CASSPRGGYGGYTF.

The chain carries TRBV19 and TRBJ1-2; D gene unclear. V lost 1 base and J 2 bases, leaving 17 bases between the germline ends. The germline V gene has CDR1 LNHDA and CDR2 SQIVND (reference sequence). The CDR3 is 17 residues long. The CDR3 DNA is TGTGCCAGTAGTATAGCCCCCGGCGGAATGCCGAACTATGGCTACACCTTC. Its protein is CASSIAPGGMPNYGYTF. Complete variable domain (other parts from reference TRBV19 and TRBJ1-2): DGGITQSPKYLFRKEGQNVTLSCEQNLNHDAMYWYRQDPGQGLRLIYYSQIVNDFQKGDIAEGYSVSREKKESFPLTVTSAQKNPTAFYLCASSIAPGGMPNYGYTFGSGTRLTVV.

The J gene is TRBJ2-2, the V gene TRBV7-3, with unresolved D. This CDR3 region has 13 residues. The V end was cut by 2 bases, the J end by 6 bases, with 7 bases between. The V gene's germline CDR1 is SGHTA and CDR2 FQGTGA. CDR3 sequence reads: CASSLVVPGELFF. The CDR3 nucleotides are TGTGCCAGCAGCTTAGTTGTCCCCGGGGAGCTGTTTTTT.

This clone was counted once. The J gene is TRBJ2-3, the V gene TRBV11-3; perhaps TRBD2 as D (7 bases). V was pared by 5 bases and J by 2 bases, with 17 bases between. This CDR3 has 16 residues. CDR1 is SGHNT and CDR2 is YENEEA in the germline V gene. CDR3 sequence reads: CASSPGGGPNTDTQYF. CDR3 nucleotides: TGTGCCAGCAGCCCTGGGGGGGGGCCTAACACAGATACGCAGTATTTT.

A remark on this clone: This sample includes further DNA sequences coding for the same CDR3. This chain connects TRBV27 to TRBJ2-7, with D tentatively TRBD1 (6 bases). Germline CDR1 MNHEY, CDR2 SMNVEV (reference sequence). The CDR3 totals 13 residues. V lost 6 bases and J 2 bases, leaving 11 bases between the germline ends. The DNA of the CDR3 is TGTGCCAGCAGCCAACAGGGTCCCTACGAGCAGTACTTC. It is translated as CASSQQGPYEQYF.

This rearrangement joins TRBV5-1 to TRBJ2-7; 10 bases agree with TRBD2. This CDR3 spans 15 amino acids. V shed 3 bases, J shed 3 bases, and the junction held 6 bases outside the gene matches. CDR1 is SGHRS, CDR2 YFSETQ, per germline. CDR3 sequence reads: CASSSTGLAVYEQYF. Here the CDR3 DNA reads TGCGCCAGCAGCTCCACCGGACTAGCGGTCTACGAGCAGTACTTC.

V usage is TRBV27 and J usage is TRBJ1-2, with 10 positions matching TRBD1. This CDR3 is 15 amino acids long. Germline V gene data show CDR1 as MNHEY and CDR2 as SMNVEV (reference sequence). The V segment lost 3 bases and the J segment 8 bases; nucleotides outside the gene matches: 9. CDR3 loop: CASSFHGTGDMGYTF. CDR3 sequence (DNA): TGTGCCAGCAGTTTTCACGGGACAGGGGACATGGGCTACACCTTC.

The chain couples TRBV7-8 to TRBJ2-3; 12 bases match TRBD2. Germline V gene lookup returns CDR1 SGHVS and CDR2 FQNEAQ. The CDR3 consists of 18 residues. Trimming removed 1 base from V and 2 bases from J; junction bases left unmatched: 7. The CDR3 region is CASSLVRRLAGVTDTQYF. Written as DNA, the CDR3 is TGTGCCAGCAGCTTAGTGCGGCGACTAGCGGGGGTCACAGATACGCAGTATTTT.

On this clone itself: Different DNA sequences within this sample yield the same CDR3. This chain links TRBV5-1 with TRBJ2-7; D ambiguous. Germline CDR1 and CDR2: SGHRS and YFSETQ. The CDR3 contains 16 residues. Trimming stripped 0 bases from V and 0 bases from J, with 13 bases between. CDR3: CASSLVGRPYSYEQYF. The CDR3 DNA sequence: TGCGCCAGCAGCTTGGTAGGCAGACCCTACTCCTACGAGCAGTACTTC.

The gene calls are TRBV5-1 and TRBJ2-7; 7 nucleotides agree with TRBD1. Germline V gene data show CDR1 as SGHRS and CDR2 as YFSETQ. V gave up 5 bases and J gave up 0 bases; unmatched junction bases: 5. The length of the CDR3 is 14 residues. The CDR3 nucleotides are TGCGCCAGCAGTGAACAGGGGAGCTCCTACGAGCAGTACTTC. This gives the protein CASSEQGSSYEQYF.

V usage is TRBV28 and J usage is TRBJ2-7, with TRBD2 matching over 11 bases. With V trimmed by 5 bases and J by 3 bases, 15 bases remained unmatched. Germline V gene data show CDR1 as MDHEN and CDR2 as SYDVKM. This CDR3 contains 18 residues. In nucleotides, the CDR3 is TGTGCCAGCAGTCTCACCACATCCCCGGGACTAGCGGACTACGAGCAGTACTTC. The encoded protein is CASSLTTSPGLADYEQYF. The complete variable domain, with remaining parts taken from reference TRBV28 and TRBJ2-7, reads DVKVTQSSRYLVKRTGEKVFLECVQDMDHENMFWYRQDPGLGLRLIYFSYDVKMKEKGDIPEGYSVSREKKERFSLILESASTNQTSMYLCASSLTTSPGLADYEQYFGPGTRLTVT.

The chain recombines TRBV5-6 with TRBJ2-3; perhaps TRBD2 as D (6 bases). V was trimmed by 0 bases and J by 3 bases, leaving 8 bases between them. Per the germline V gene, CDR1 is SGHDT and CDR2 is YYEEEE. This CDR3 comprises 14 residues. In DNA, the CDR3 is TGTGCCAGCAGCTTGGATCTAGCGACAGATACGCAGTATTTT. It specifies CASSLDLATDTQYF.

The rearrangement joins TRBV7-9 to TRBJ2-7; D unclear. Germline V lookup: CDR1 SEHNR, CDR2 FQNEAQ (reference sequence). CDR3 length equals 13 residues. Trimming pared 2 bases from V and 2 bases from J, leaving 7 bases between. The CDR3 spells CASSLRATYEQYF. The CDR3 nucleotides are TGTGCCAGCAGCTTACGGGCCACCTACGAGCAGTACTTC.

The chain recombines TRBV5-8 with TRBJ1-1; D may be TRBD1 (6 bases). CDR3 length: 14 amino acids. The V end lost 4 bases, the J end lost 4 bases, and 14 bases lay between the germline ends. CDR1 and CDR2 from the germline V gene are SGHTS and YDEGEE. The chain's CDR3 is CASSKNRQATEAFF. Written as DNA, the CDR3 is TGTGCCAGCAGCAAAAATCGACAGGCCACTGAAGCTTTCTTT. The full variable domain, with the rest looked up from reference TRBV5-8 and TRBJ1-1, is EAGVTQSPTHLIKTRGQQATLRCSPISGHTSVYWYQQALGLGLQFLLWYDEGEERNRGNFPPRFSGRQFPNYSSELNVNALELEDSALYLCASSKNRQATEAFFGQGTRLTVV.

In DNA, the CDR3 is TGTGCCAGCAGCACATCGACAGGGAACCACGAGCAGTACTTC. Protein sequence: CASSTSTGNHEQYF. The chain has TRBV9 and TRBJ2-7; 7 bases line up with TRBD1. From germline, CDR1 is SGDLS and CDR2 YYNGEE. The CDR3 covers 14 residues. After removal of 4 bases from V and 5 bases from J, the junction contained 9 bases not matched to a gene.

CDR3 protein: CASSYPGTLKWYF. CDR3 nucleotides: TGTGCCAGCAGTTACCCCGGGACCCTCAAGTGGTACTTC. The rearrangement links TRBV6-5 to TRBJ2-5; the D gene could be TRBD1 or TRBD2 (5 bases each). The CDR3 length is 13 residues. CDR1 and CDR2 from the germline V gene are MNHEY and SVGAGI. Trimming took 2 bases from V and 13 from J, leaving 17 bases between them.

This clone appeared once. Other DNA sequences in this specimen translate into the identical CDR3. CDR3 residues: CASSLSGELFF. The CDR3 bases are TGTGCCAGCAGCCTCTCCGGGGAGCTGTTTTTT. The V and J genes are TRBV7-2 and TRBJ2-2; D is unclear. Germline V lookup: CDR1 SGHTA, CDR2 FQGNSA. Trimming removed 5 bases at V and 6 bases at J, with 4 bases between. This CDR3 region has 11 residues.

The table lists this clone with a count of one. The chain employs TRBV6-4 and TRBJ2-2; TRBD1 matches at 8 bases. The germline V gene encodes CDR1 MRHNA and CDR2 SNTAGT. V dropped 2 bases and J dropped 2; count of bases not matched to a gene: 7. The length of the CDR3 is 17 residues. The CDR3 coding sequence is TGTGCCAGCAGTGACGGATTTTCAGGGGGCAACACCGGGGAGCTGTTTTTT. Its protein product is CASSDGFSGGNTGELFF.